This record covers a single T cell receptor beta chain. As yet, its antigen is unknown. The CDR3 totals 12 residues. Per the germline V gene, CDR1 is ENHRY and CDR2 is SYGVKD. The record originates from a study of beta chain features in type 1 diabetes. Study information: Healthy donors, compared against patients, showed similar age, gender and cell yields.

All of the isolated RNA was reverse transcribed, so expressed TCRB transcripts were sequenced. The data were produced by immunoSEQ multiplex PCR, yet TCRdb's version contains in-frame clones alone and is incomplete. The sample includes about 150,000 clones, more than 10% of them seen just once. General study results and limits: When Type 1 diabetes patients were examined, their TCRB CDR3s proved moderately but significantly shorter in all four CD4+ subsets. Using cDNA template may skew counts toward highly expressing activated cells.

On average, the one heparinised blood draw given by each donor was 90 to 150 mL. Via CD45RO/CCR7/CD25/CD127/CD95/CD27, cells of the CD4+ naive, central memory, regulatory and stem cell-like memory subsets were sorted. This chain connects TRBV10-3 to TRBJ2-5, with unresolved D. The assigned J gene may be wrong: the sequence end matches TRBJ2-7 better. The sequenced material came from central memory CD4+ T cells from blood. This TCR derives from a man between 18 and 35 years old with type 1 diabetes. In DNA form, the CDR3 reads TGTGCCATCAGTGGGACCTCCTACGAGCAGTACTTC. Translated: CAISGTSYEQYF.